The T cell receptor (beta chain) described here comes from a study of T cell repertoires in cytomegalovirus infection. Across the study: Recently identified HLA-C-restricted CMV epitopes and well-studied HLA-B-restricted CMV epitopes were used by the study. From public TCR beta signatures came an indication of both CMV infection and matching HLA type.

TCRdb called the reads again in MiXCR, with one record for every CDR3 protein. This sample has about 85,000 distinct CDR3 sequences, with about half found just once. With respect to this clonotype: Its antigen is not identified.

Findings and limits, study-wide: Cumulative frequency of public TCR beta families picked out carriers of CMV plus the relevant HLA.

Sequencing used CD8+ T cells from cultured PBMCs, obtained from culture after CMV antigen stimulation. This TCR came from a human donor in good health (CMV status not recorded). Some clones in this sample may be carry-over from other donors' samples.

The chain's CDR3 is CASSLRDPYQETQYF. Written as DNA, the CDR3 is TGTGCCAGCAGCTTAAGGGATCCGTACCAAGAGACCCAGTACTTC. J is TRBJ2-5 and V is TRBV7-6; D uncertain. The CDR3 consists of 15 residues. The germline V gene encodes CDR1 SGHVS and CDR2 FNYEAQ. Between the trimmed V and J ends, which lost 2 bases and 0 bases, there was a span of 10 bases.